What follows are 20 T cell receptor beta chains derived from one specimen sequenced in a study of T-cell memory formation after mild COVID-19. MiXCR was run by TCRdb on the 5' RACE reads, yielding one entry per CDR3 protein. This sample has a few hundred thousand distinct CDR3 sequences; less than 25% occur once, and the top ten carry 8.5% to 10%. The sequenced sample was PBMCs or a T cell subset sorted from them (not recorded which). Receptors were obtained from an adult woman who had mild COVID-19 (a few samples of this study predate the infection). Cell type and time point are not known.

The J gene is TRBJ2-7, the V gene TRBV12-3 or TRBV12-4; TRBD2 might be the D (6 bases). There are 15 residues in the CDR3. V lost 5 bases and J lost 5, with 19 bases in between. Here the CDR3 reads CASSEEGGIWNEQYF. The DNA for the CDR3 is TGTGCCAGCAGTGAAGAAGGCGGGATATGGAACGAGCAGTACTTC.

This clonotype was counted only a few times. The chain uses TRBV12-3 or TRBV12-4 and TRBJ2-3, with 9 bases identical to TRBD2. This CDR3 comprises 15 residues. With V trimmed by 3 bases and J by 5 bases, 6 bases remained unmatched. In nucleotides, the CDR3 is TGTGCCAGCAGTTTGGCGGGAGGGGGAATAGATACGCAGTATTTT. This gives the protein CASSLAGGGIDTQYF.

This clonotype was seen ten or more times. The chain combines TRBV20-1 with TRBJ1-2, with 12 bases aligning to TRBD1. The CDR3 sequence is 16 residues long. The V segment lost 6 bases and the J segment 6 bases; nucleotides outside the gene matches: 14. Per germline, CDR1 DFQATT and CDR2 SNEGSKA (reference sequence). CDR3 bases: TGCAGTGCCCAATCTCCCCGGGACAGGGGGCGTCATGGCTACACCTTC. This codes for CSAQSPRDRGRHGYTF.

This chain joins TRBV10-3 and TRBJ2-3; D gene ambiguous. The CDR3 contains 12 residues. Germline CDR1 reads ENHRY; CDR2 reads SYGVKD. V lost 5 bases and J lost 5, with 8 bases in between. CDR3 region: CAISTTRDTQYF. CDR3 DNA: TGTGCCATCAGTACCACGCGAGATACGCAGTATTTT.

This chain uses TRBV24-1 with TRBJ2-1; D may match TRBD1 or TRBD2 (5 bases each). Per the germline V gene, CDR1 is KGHDR and CDR2 is SFDVKD. V lost 2 bases, J lost 8 bases, and 15 bases lay in between. The CDR3 extends over 15 amino acids. The CDR3: CATSDSGTTGDEQFF. Here the CDR3 DNA reads TGTGCCACCAGTGATTCCGGGACCACAGGCGATGAGCAGTTCTTC.

This chain uses TRBV12-3 or TRBV12-4 with TRBJ1-2; no reliable D call. The CDR3 totals 15 residues. The germline V and J ends were trimmed by 2 bases and 4 bases, with 14 bases remaining between them. CDR3 loop: CASSLWEGEGYGYTF. Here the CDR3 DNA reads TGTGCCAGCAGTTTATGGGAGGGAGAGGGCTATGGCTACACCTTC.

This clonotype has only a few counts. The V and J genes are TRBV6-2 or TRBV6-3 and TRBJ2-2, with 7 bases lining up with TRBD1. The CDR3 is 15 residues long. Germline trimming cut 6 bases from V and 4 bases from J; bases unmatched to any gene: 8. CDR1 and CDR2 (germline): MNHEY, SVGEGT. The CDR3 region has the DNA TGTGCCAGCAGCTGGGACAGCCGTCGCACCGGGGAGCTGTTTTTT. It codes for CASSWDSRRTGELFF.

The chain is built from TRBV5-5 and TRBJ2-1, with D possibly matching TRBD1 (5 bases). CDR1 and CDR2 (germline): SGHKS, YYEKEE (reference sequence). V lost 1 base to trimming and J lost 10 bases, with 18 bases between them. The CDR3 is 15 residues long. CDR3: CASSLSQGVGYEQFF. CDR3 DNA: TGTGCCAGCAGCTTGAGCCAGGGCGTGGGGTACGAGCAGTTCTTC.

This clonotype was observed a few times. This chain links TRBV5-1 with TRBJ2-7; maybe TRBD2 (6 bases). The CDR3 has 12 amino acids. The germline V gene has CDR1 SGHRS and CDR2 YFSETQ. With 3 bases removed from V and 8 bases from J, the gap between germline ends came to 12 bases. As DNA, the CDR3 is TGCGCCAGCAGCTCTGCTAGCGAGCAGCAGTACTTC. Translation: CASSSASEQQYF. Full variable domain (rest looked up from reference TRBV5-1 and TRBJ2-7): KAGVTQTPRYLIKTRGQQVTLSCSPISGHRSVSWYQQTPGQGLQFLFEYFSETQRNKGNFPGRFSGRQFSNSRSEMNVSTLELGDSALYLCASSSASEQQYFGPGTRLTVT.

This clonotype was found a few times. The junction departs from the called germline gene at one end, perhaps through a read error. The rearrangement links TRBV5-1 to TRBJ2-5; 7 nucleotides agree with TRBD2. The CDR3 length is 16 residues. Germline CDR1 reads SGHRS; CDR2 reads YFSETQ. The CDR3 nucleotides read TGCGCCAGCACGGGGGGACCACCCTTCTACCAGGAGACCCAGTACTTC. The encoded protein is CASTGGPPFYQETQYF.

The chain uses TRBV2 and TRBJ2-5; the match to TRBD2 covers 16 bases. Germline V gene sequence: CDR1 SNHLY, CDR2 FYNNEI. The V and J ends lost 6 bases and 0 bases, in that order; junction bases with no gene match: 1. The CDR3 is 16 amino acids. The CDR3 nucleotides read TGTGCCAGCAGGGGACTAGCGGGGGGGTACCAAGAGACCCAGTACTTC. Its protein product is CASRGLAGGYQETQYF.

This clonotype was recorded a few times. The chain carries TRBV5-1 and TRBJ2-5, with 7 positions matching TRBD1. The CDR3 totals 14 residues. Germline V gene data show CDR1 as SGHRS and CDR2 as YFSETQ. Trimming at V came to 0 bases and at J to 1 base, leaving 0 bases not matched to a gene. The CDR3 is CASSLEGAQETQYF. The CDR3 DNA follows: TGCGCCAGCAGCTTGGAGGGGGCCCAAGAGACCCAGTACTTC. The variable domain in full, completed from reference TRBV5-1 and TRBJ2-5, reads KAGVTQTPRYLIKTRGQQVTLSCSPISGHRSVSWYQQTPGQGLQFLFEYFSETQRNKGNFPGRFSGRQFSNSRSEMNVSTLELGDSALYLCASSLEGAQETQYFGPGTRLLVL.

The V call is TRBV9, the J call TRBJ2-1; D is uncertain. V was clipped by 0 bases and J by 7 bases, with 5 bases between them. The CDR3 covers 12 residues. Germline lookup yields CDR1 SGDLS and CDR2 YYNGEE. The CDR3 is CASSVVENEQFF. As DNA, the CDR3 is TGTGCCAGCAGCGTAGTGGAGAATGAGCAGTTCTTC.

This clonotype came up a few times. CDR3 coding DNA: TGTGCCAGCAGTTCCACAGGGGGCTCCAATCAGCCCCAGCATTTT. Translating it yields CASSSTGGSNQPQHF. The V call is TRBV7-9, the J call TRBJ1-5; 9 bases are shared with TRBD1. The CDR3 runs to 15 residues. Losses at the gene ends were 6 bases for V and 3 bases for J; bases not matched to a gene: 6. CDR1 SEHNR and CDR2 FQNEAQ come from the germline V gene (reference sequence).

The chain joins TRBV7-8 to TRBJ2-3, with 8 bases that match TRBD1. CDR1 is SGHVS, CDR2 FQNEAQ, per germline. The CDR3 is 19 residues long. V shed 0 bases and J 4 bases; nucleotides not matched to a gene: 15. CDR3 loop: CASSLAPSGQGRAADTQYF. Written as DNA, the CDR3 is TGTGCCAGCAGCTTAGCGCCCTCCGGACAGGGCCGAGCGGCAGATACGCAGTATTTT.

The chain is built from TRBV12-3 or TRBV12-4 and TRBJ1-2, with D perhaps matching TRBD1 (6 bases). V was clipped by 6 bases and J by 8 bases, with 16 bases between them. This CDR3 is 13 amino acids long. The CDR3 sequence: CASSERGVGGYTF. CDR3 bases: TGTGCCAGCAGCGAAAGGGGGGTAGGAGGCTACACCTTC.

This clonotype was found a few times. This CDR3 reads CASGQVNTEAFF. CDR3 bases: TGTGCCAGCGGGCAGGTGAACACTGAAGCTTTCTTT. This chain uses TRBV2 with TRBJ1-1; no clear D gene. In germline, CDR1 is SNHLY, CDR2 FYNNEI. Trimming shortened V by 8 bases and J by 0 bases, and 7 bases separated the two germline ends. This CDR3 is 12 amino acids long.

On this clonotype: The junction does not match germline at one end; this may be a read error. The rearrangement joins TRBV12-3 or TRBV12-4 to TRBJ2-7; 11 bases agree with TRBD2. The CDR3 has 14 amino acids. CDR3 amino acids: CASSLAGGRNEQYF. The CDR3 coding sequence is TGTGCCAGCAGCTTAGCGGGAGGGAGAAACGAGCAGTACTTC.

The chain links TRBV29-1 to TRBJ2-7, with D possibly being TRBD1 or TRBD2 (5 bases each). Germline CDR1 reads SQVTM; CDR2 reads ANQGSEA. The V and J ends lost 6 bases and 6 bases respectively, with 21 bases between them. This CDR3 is 14 amino acids long. CDR3 sequence reads: CSVDGTTPGVEQYF. The CDR3 nucleotides are TGCAGCGTGGATGGGACGACGCCTGGAGTCGAGCAGTACTTC.

CDR3 DNA sequence: TGTGCCAGCAGTCCACACCGGAGGAGAAATGGCTACACCTTC. The encoded protein is CASSPHRRRNGYTF. The chain employs TRBV28 and TRBJ1-2, with D unclear. V lost 5 bases and J 6 bases, leaving 16 bases between the germline ends. The CDR3 sequence is 14 residues long. CDR1 MDHEN and CDR2 SYDVKM come from the germline V gene.